Listed below are T cell receptor beta chains from one sample, sequenced in a study of read filtering for tumor transcriptome and immune sequencing. Using its own MiXCR run on the reads, TCRdb lists one record per CDR3 protein. The repertoire holds 62,000 or so distinct CDR3 sequences, with around a fifth as singletons. The material sequenced was a population of CD138-negative cells sorted from bone marrow. The receptors come from a donor at least 40 years old with multiple myeloma. Both conserved end residues are part of each CDR3. D genes are given only for firm matches. Expanded clones get a size class; other rows say once, few or many, or leave the size out.

len | j_gene | abundance | d_gene | v_gene | CDR3nt | CDR3aa
14 | TRBJ1-5 | many | TRBD1 | TRBV2 | TGTGCCAGCAGAGGGACAGGGGGCAATCAGCCCCAGCATTTT | CASRGTGGNQPQHF
11 | TRBJ2-5 | many | . | TRBV2 | TGTGCCAGCAGTATTCAATCGACCCAGTACTTC | CASSIQSTQYF
14 | TRBJ1-1 | few | . | TRBV11-2 | TGTGCCAGCAGCTTTGGCCACCAGTCAACTGAAGCTTTCTTT | CASSFGHQSTEAFF
12 | TRBJ2-1 | many | . | TRBV19 | TGTGCCAGTAGTATACTGGGTGGAGAGCAGTTCTTC | CASSILGGEQFF
14 | TRBJ2-3 | . | TRBD1 | TRBV19 | TGTGCCAGTATGGGACAGGACAACACAGCTACGCAGTATTTT | CASMGQDNTATQYF
13 | TRBJ1-4 | many | . | TRBV6-5 | TGTGCCAGCAGTTACCGAAGACAGGAAAAACTGTTTTTT | CASSYRRQEKLFF
15 | TRBJ1-1 | many | . | TRBV5-1 | TGCGCCAGCCGGGGGTCCGGGAGTAAGAACACTGAAGCTTTCTTT | CASRGSGSKNTEAFF
13 | TRBJ1-2 | few | . | TRBV6-5 | TGTGCCAGCAGGTCCACAGACGGCTATGGCTACACCTTC | CASRSTDGYGYTF
14 | TRBJ2-5 | many | TRBD2 | TRBV7-8 | TGTGCCAGCAGCTCACTAGCGGGGGGAGAGACCCAGTACTTC | CASSSLAGGETQYF
14 | TRBJ1-1 | many | TRBD1 | TRBV25-1 | TGTGCCAGCAGAAGTGACAGGGGGAGAACTGAAGCTTTCTTT | CASRSDRGRTEAFF
17 | TRBJ2-3 | many | . | TRBV21-1 | TGTGCCAGCAGCAAATCACCTAACGGCGGGAGACGAGATACGCAGTATTTT | CASSKSPNGGRRDTQYF
15 | TRBJ2-5 | many | . | TRBV5-1 | TGCGCCAGCAGCCACGGGACCGCCGAGGGAGAGACCCAGTACTTC | CASSHGTAEGETQYF
13 | TRBJ2-3 | . | . | TRBV20-1 | TGCAGTGCTAGTAACAGCAACACAGATACGCAGTATTTT | CSASNSNTDTQYF
13 | TRBJ1-1 | many | TRBD1 | TRBV6-1 | TGTGCCAGCAGTGAAGCGCATCGGACAGGAGCTTTCTTT | CASSEAHRTGAFF
14 | TRBJ1-4 | many | TRBD1 | TRBV30 | TGTGCCTGGAGTGTCGTTACAGGGGGGGAAAAACTGTTTTTT | CAWSVVTGGEKLFF